One sample yielded the 28 T cell receptor beta chains listed below, sequenced in a study of T cell repertoires in cytomegalovirus infection. Via MiXCR, TCRdb re-called the reads, giving one row per CDR3 protein. Of about 260,000 distinct CDR3 sequences in the sample, roughly 10% were seen once. Input material: PBMCs. Source of these receptors: a human donor in good health (CMV status not recorded). Some clones in this sample may be carry-over from other donors' samples.

In its sample, this clonotype was seen many times. The CDR3 sequence: CASSLEDPPLHF. The CDR3 coding sequence is TGTGCCAGCAGCTTGGAGGATCCACCCCTCCACTTT. The V gene is TRBV7-2, the J gene TRBJ1-6; D gene unclear. Trimming shortened V by 3 bases and J by 11 bases, and 8 bases separated the two germline ends. This CDR3 region has 12 residues. Germline V gene data show CDR1 as SGHTA and CDR2 as FQGNSA. Variable domain in full (rest from reference TRBV7-2 and TRBJ1-6): GAGVSQSPSNKVTEKGKDVELRCDPISGHTALYWYRQSLGQGLEFLIYFQGNSAPDKSGLPSDRFSAERTGGSVSTLTIQRTQQEDSAVYLCASSLEDPPLHFGNGTRLTVT.

This clonotype was found a few times. The rearrangement joins TRBV19 to TRBJ1-1; the match to TRBD1 covers 8 bases. Per the germline V gene, CDR1 is LNHDA and CDR2 is SQIVND (reference sequence). J gave up 4 bases and V 6 bases, and 4 bases lay outside the gene matches. The CDR3 totals 13 residues. CDR3 bases: TGTGCCAGTAGAAACAGGGGGAGCACTGAAGCTTTCTTT. It translates to CASRNRGSTEAFF.

This clonotype was observed at least ten times. The rearrangement uses TRBV12-3 or TRBV12-4 and TRBJ2-1; weak D call: TRBD1 (6 bases). Trimming took off 7 bases at V and 5 bases at J, with 18 bases between the two ends. The CDR3 is 15 amino acids. In DNA form, the CDR3 reads TGTGCCAGCACCCCTACGGGGACATCTAACAATGAGCAGTTCTTC. It yields the protein CASTPTGTSNNEQFF.

This clonotype has a count of ten or more. The chain joins TRBV7-8 to TRBJ1-6, with no clear D. V lost 5 bases to trimming and J lost 8 bases, with 22 bases between them. From germline, CDR1 is SGHVS and CDR2 FQNEAQ. The CDR3 sequence is 17 residues long. CDR3 sequence reads: CASSRSSPAGGDSPLHF. CDR3 coding DNA: TGTGCCAGCAGCCGATCCTCACCGGCGGGCGGGGATTCACCCCTCCACTTT.

Ten or more counts support this clonotype. The V gene is TRBV7-2, the J gene TRBJ1-1; 8 positions match TRBD1. Trimming took 5 bases from V and 8 from J; bases not matched to a gene: 10. This CDR3 is 14 amino acids long. Germline assignment: CDR1 SGHTA and CDR2 FQGNSA. CDR3 sequence reads: CASSHGTGPSEAFF. For the CDR3, the DNA is TGTGCCAGCAGCCACGGGACAGGCCCCTCCGAAGCTTTCTTT.

This clonotype came up many times. The genes are TRBV28 and TRBJ2-7; unclear D gene. Trimming shortened V by 2 bases and J by 4 bases, and 9 bases separated the two germline ends. CDR3 length: 13 residues. Germline-derived CDR1 and CDR2 are MDHEN and SYDVKM. This CDR3 reads CASSLMDGYEQYF. CDR3 in DNA: TGTGCCAGCAGTTTAATGGACGGATACGAGCAGTACTTC.

This clonotype was recorded many times. The rearrangement uses TRBV7-2 and TRBJ2-1; D not certain. Germline CDR1 is SGHTA and CDR2 is FQGNSA. Trimming took off 1 base at V and 7 bases at J, with 11 bases between the two ends. This CDR3 contains 14 residues. In DNA form, the CDR3 reads TGTGCCAGCAGCTTAGGTCCGGAGACTAATGAGCAGTTCTTC. The encoded protein is CASSLGPETNEQFF.

The gene calls are TRBV20-1 and TRBJ2-1, with TRBD2 matching over 13 bases. CDR3 length: 13 residues. Germline values: CDR1 DFQATT, CDR2 SNEGSKA (reference sequence). V lost 6 bases and J lost 9; bases outside the gene matches: 5. Here the CDR3 DNA reads TGCAGTGCACCGGGACTAGCGGGAACTGAGCAGTTCTTC. This translates into CSAPGLAGTEQFF.

Turning to this clonotype: A read error is possible here, since a much larger clone lies one base away. The chain couples TRBV2 to TRBJ2-7, with 7 nucleotides matching TRBD1. The germline gives CDR1 SNHLY, CDR2 FYNNEI. CDR3 length: 16 residues. The CDR3 is CVSSEALLGGDYEQYF. CDR3 nucleotide sequence: TGTGTCAGCAGTGAAGCGCTTCTAGGGGGCGACTACGAGCAGTACTTC.

This clonotype occurred a few times. The chain carries TRBV6-2 or TRBV6-3 and TRBJ2-7, with a possible D match to TRBD2 (5 bases). V lost 5 bases and J lost 3, with 17 bases in between. This CDR3 comprises 15 residues. Looked up from germline, CDR1 is MNHEY and CDR2 is SVGEGT. The CDR3 region is CASSPWTGVNYEQYF. The DNA of the CDR3 is TGTGCCAGCAGTCCTTGGACTGGGGTCAACTACGAGCAGTACTTC.

This clonotype was recorded at least ten times. The CDR3, as DNA: TGTGCCAGCATGGTGACTAGCGGGGGAACTAGCACAGATACGCAGTATTTT. Residues: CASMVTSGGTSTDTQYF. The gene calls are TRBV28 and TRBJ2-3; TRBD2 agrees at 12 bases. Germline loops: CDR1 MDHEN, CDR2 SYDVKM. The CDR3 has 17 residues. J gave up 0 bases and V 7 bases, and 8 bases lay outside the gene matches.

This clonotype occurred a few times. The rearrangement joins TRBV19 to TRBJ2-2; D remains ambiguous. Per germline, CDR1 LNHDA and CDR2 SQIVND (reference sequence). The CDR3 is 13 amino acids. V was clipped by 3 bases and J by 6 bases, with 8 bases between them. For the CDR3, the DNA is TGTGCCAGTAGTATCCCAATTTCCGGGGAGCTGTTTTTT. As protein: CASSIPISGELFF. The complete variable domain, with remaining parts taken from reference TRBV19 and TRBJ2-2, reads DGGITQSPKYLFRKEGQNVTLSCEQNLNHDAMYWYRQDPGQGLRLIYYSQIVNDFQKGDIAEGYSVSREKKESFPLTVTSAQKNPTAFYLCASSIPISGELFFGEGSRLTVL.

This clonotype was recorded many times. The rearrangement links TRBV7-6 to TRBJ2-5; the match to TRBD1 covers 8 bases. Germline CDR1 and CDR2: SGHVS and FNYEAQ. The V gene end was trimmed by 4 bases and the J gene end by 1 base; junction bases not matched to a gene: 8. The CDR3 extends over 16 amino acids. The CDR3 is CASSSSRQGRQETQYF. The CDR3 DNA is TGTGCCAGCAGCTCATCCCGACAGGGGCGCCAAGAGACCCAGTACTTC.

This clonotype has ten or more counts. The chain has TRBV19 and TRBJ1-5, with unresolved D. Germline V gene sequence: CDR1 LNHDA, CDR2 SQIVND (reference sequence). V lost 3 bases to trimming and J lost 5 bases, with 14 bases between them. The CDR3 has 15 residues. CDR3 DNA: TGTGCCAGTAGTATCTCTGGTTGGGCTGATCAGCCCCAGCATTTT. This sequence encodes CASSISGWADQPQHF.

The sample holds many counts of this clonotype. The gene calls are TRBV7-9 and TRBJ1-3; possibly TRBD1 for D (5 bases). This CDR3 is built from 16 residues. Germline V gene sequence: CDR1 SEHNR, CDR2 FQNEAQ (reference sequence). Trimming took off 1 base at V and 0 bases at J, with 10 bases between the two ends. CDR3 DNA sequence: TGTGCCAGCAGCTTAGGACAGCCCGCCTCTGGAAACACCATATATTTT. It yields the protein CASSLGQPASGNTIYF.

There are many counts of this clonotype. This chain links TRBV7-9 with TRBJ1-1, with TRBD1 as a possible D gene (5 bases). This CDR3 region has 15 residues. Germline assignment: CDR1 SEHNR and CDR2 FQNEAQ (reference sequence). Trimming took off 5 bases at V and 0 bases at J, with 13 bases between the two ends. The CDR3 DNA reads as TGTGCCAGCAGCCCTCGGGGGAGGATGAACACTGAAGCTTTCTTT. Its protein is CASSPRGRMNTEAFF.

This clonotype was recorded at least ten times. The chain joins TRBV7-6 to TRBJ1-2; 11 nucleotides agree with TRBD1. Germline CDR1 SGHVS, CDR2 FNYEAQ. CDR3 size: 14 residues. Trimming took 6 bases from V and 2 from J; bases not matched to a gene: 2. CDR3 protein: CASSGQGANYGYTF. The DNA of the CDR3 is TGTGCCAGCAGTGGACAGGGGGCGAACTATGGCTACACCTTC.

This clonotype was detected a few times. The rearrangement uses TRBV5-1 and TRBJ2-1; D gene unclear. The CDR3 is made up of 16 amino acids. Trimming left V 4 bases short and J 3 bases short, with 17 bases between. Germline CDR1 reads SGHRS; CDR2 reads YFSETQ. In DNA, the CDR3 is TGCGCCAGCAGCCCCCCCCGGGCCTCGAACTACAATGAGCAGTTCTTC. Its protein product is CASSPPRASNYNEQFF.

In its sample, this clonotype was seen many times. J is TRBJ2-2 and V is TRBV29-1; D call uncertain. CDR1 and CDR2 from the germline V gene are SQVTM and ANQGSEA. Trimming cost V 4 bases and J 2 bases, with 11 bases left between them. This CDR3 has 14 amino acids. This CDR3 reads CSVGQLLNTGELFF. The CDR3, as DNA: TGCAGCGTTGGGCAGTTACTCAACACCGGGGAGCTGTTTTTT.

V gene TRBV2 combines with J gene TRBJ1-2; D gene uncertain. V was clipped by 1 base and J by 0 bases, with 12 bases between them. The CDR3 contains 16 residues. Germline V gene lookup returns CDR1 SNHLY and CDR2 FYNNEI. CDR3 region: CASSEGQGLSNYGYTF. The CDR3 DNA is TGTGCCAGCAGTGAAGGGCAAGGGCTATCTAACTATGGCTACACCTTC. The variable domain in full, completed from reference TRBV2 and TRBJ1-2, reads EPEVTQTPSHQVTQMGQEVILRCVPISNHLYFYWYRQILGQKVEFLVSFYNNEISEKSEIFDDQFSVERPDGSNFTLKIRSTKLEDSAMYFCASSEGQGLSNYGYTFGSGTRLTVV.

There are a few counts of this clonotype. The chain has TRBV7-9 and TRBJ2-1; 7 nucleotides agree with TRBD2. This CDR3 has 16 residues. Per germline, CDR1 SEHNR and CDR2 FQNEAQ (reference sequence). With V trimmed by 3 bases and J by 5 bases, 10 bases remained unmatched. CDR3 in amino acids: CASSFGGSGGNNEQFF. As DNA, the CDR3 is TGTGCCAGCAGCTTCGGCGGGAGTGGGGGGAACAATGAGCAGTTCTTC. Variable domain in full (rest from reference TRBV7-9 and TRBJ2-1): DTGVSQNPRHKITKRGQNVTFRCDPISEHNRLYWYRQTLGQGPEFLTYFQNEAQLEKSRLLSDRFSAERPKGSFSTLEIQRTEQGDSAMYLCASSFGGSGGNNEQFFGPGTRLTVL.

This clonotype occurred many times. The chain has TRBV11-2 and TRBJ2-7; 12 positions match TRBD2. Germline V gene data show CDR1 as SGHAT and CDR2 as FQNNGV. V shed 5 bases and J 5 bases; nucleotides not matched to a gene: 7. This CDR3 spans 15 amino acids. The CDR3 DNA follows: TGTGCCAGCAGCATTAAGTCTAGCGGGAGGGACGAGCAGTACTTC. Translated, it gives CASSIKSSGRDEQYF.

In its sample, this clonotype was seen many times. The chain links TRBV7-2 to TRBJ2-1; D is possibly TRBD1 or TRBD2 (7 bases each). Germline-derived CDR1 and CDR2 are SGHTA and FQGNSA. The V end was cut by 5 bases, the J end by 1 base, with 12 bases between. The CDR3 totals 15 residues. The CDR3 loop is CASSLRGGSYNEQFF. The CDR3 bases are TGTGCCAGCAGCCTCAGGGGGGGGTCCTACAATGAGCAGTTCTTC.

This clonotype occurred many times. The chain combines TRBV7-8 with TRBJ1-5, with D tentatively TRBD1 (5 bases). The V gene's germline CDR1 is SGHVS and CDR2 FQNEAQ. The CDR3 spans 15 residues. Trimming removed 5 bases at V and 7 bases at J, with 18 bases between. For the CDR3, the DNA is TGTGCCAGCAGCAAGAACACGGGGGAGAGGCAGCCCCAGCATTTT. This sequence encodes CASSKNTGERQPQHF.

This clonotype showed up many times. The chain carries TRBV7-2 and TRBJ2-6, with D perhaps being TRBD1 or TRBD2 (6 bases each). Trimming cost V 2 bases and J 0 bases, with 14 bases left between them. This CDR3 has 18 amino acids. From germline, CDR1 is SGHTA and CDR2 FQGNSA. This chain's CDR3 is CASSLRGAFNSGANVLTF. The DNA of the CDR3 is TGTGCCAGCAGCTTAAGGGGGGCGTTCAACTCTGGGGCCAACGTCCTGACTTTC.

This clonotype was seen many times. The chain links TRBV7-2 to TRBJ2-3, with D possibly being TRBD2 (5 bases). This CDR3 region has 13 residues. Germline V gene lookup returns CDR1 SGHTA and CDR2 FQGNSA. Trimming took off 1 base at V and 7 bases at J, with 9 bases between the two ends. CDR3 coding DNA: TGTGCCAGCAGCTTAGGAGGGTCCTATACGCAGTATTTT. As protein: CASSLGGSYTQYF.

The sample holds a few counts of this clonotype. The chain is built from TRBV5-4 and TRBJ2-2, with 8 positions matching TRBD2. Germline loops: CDR1 SGHNT, CDR2 YYREEE (reference sequence). The CDR3 runs to 14 residues. V lost 6 bases and J lost 4; bases outside the gene matches: 5. The DNA for the CDR3 is TGTGCCAGCAATCGGGAGGGCCTCACCGGGGAGCTGTTTTTT. Protein: CASNREGLTGELFF.

This clonotype was seen more than once but under ten times. The chain combines TRBV9 with TRBJ2-1; either TRBD1 or TRBD2 may fit D (5 bases each). The germline V and J ends were trimmed by 4 bases and 1 base, with 12 bases remaining between them. Germline V gene sequence: CDR1 SGDLS, CDR2 YYNGEE. The CDR3 extends over 15 amino acids. CDR3 region: CASSSRDLSYNEQFF. The DNA of the CDR3 is TGTGCCAGCAGCTCCAGGGACCTGTCCTACAATGAGCAGTTCTTC.